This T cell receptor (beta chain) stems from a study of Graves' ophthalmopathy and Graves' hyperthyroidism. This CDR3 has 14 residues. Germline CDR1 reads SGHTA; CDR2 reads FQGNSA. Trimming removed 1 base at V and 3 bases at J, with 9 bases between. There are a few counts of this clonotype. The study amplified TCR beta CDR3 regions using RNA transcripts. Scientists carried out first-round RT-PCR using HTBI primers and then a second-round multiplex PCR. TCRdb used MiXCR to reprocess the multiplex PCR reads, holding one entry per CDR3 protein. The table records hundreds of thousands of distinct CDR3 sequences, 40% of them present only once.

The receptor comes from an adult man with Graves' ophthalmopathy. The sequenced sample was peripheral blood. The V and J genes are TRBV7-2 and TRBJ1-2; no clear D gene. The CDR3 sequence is CASSLDPAYYGYTF. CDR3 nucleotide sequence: TGTGCCAGCAGCTTAGATCCAGCTTACTATGGCTACACCTTC.